This T cell receptor (beta chain) emerged from a study of cytomegalovirus exposure and HLA in healthy donors. Study-level information: Previous work identified 95 million to 120 million unique TCR beta sequences from 200 million or so T cells.

The PCR contained 60 Vbeta and 13 Jbeta primers. Profiling relied on immunoSEQ multiplex PCR, and the TCRdb table lists in-frame clones only, not all of them. The sample has around 150,000 clones, just under 65% seen once. The CDR3 spans 16 residues. Trimming took 1 base from V and 4 from J; bases not matched to a gene: 6. Germline V gene lookup returns CDR1 SGHVS and CDR2 FQNEAQ. The V and J genes are TRBV7-8 and TRBJ2-3; TRBD2 agrees at 9 bases. The TCR sequence derives from a woman aged 55-69 years in good health and CMV-seropositive. Sequenced material: PBMCs. CDR3 residues: CASSLDDAGGADTQYF. The CDR3 DNA follows: TGTGCCAGCAGCTTAGATGACGCGGGAGGGGCAGATACGCAGTATTTT.